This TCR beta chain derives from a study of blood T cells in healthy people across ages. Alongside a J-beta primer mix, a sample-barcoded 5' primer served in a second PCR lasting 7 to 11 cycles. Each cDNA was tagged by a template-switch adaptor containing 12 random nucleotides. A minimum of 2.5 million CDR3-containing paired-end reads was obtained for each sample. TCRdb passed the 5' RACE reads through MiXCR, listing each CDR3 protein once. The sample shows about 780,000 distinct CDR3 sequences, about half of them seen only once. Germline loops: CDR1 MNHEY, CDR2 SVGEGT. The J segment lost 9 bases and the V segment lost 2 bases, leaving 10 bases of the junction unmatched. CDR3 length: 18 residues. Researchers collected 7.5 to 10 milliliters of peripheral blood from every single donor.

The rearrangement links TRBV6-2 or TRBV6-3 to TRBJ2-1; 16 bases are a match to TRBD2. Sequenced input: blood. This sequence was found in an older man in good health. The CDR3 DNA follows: TGTGCCAGCAGTTACCCCGGGACTAGCGGGAGGGCCTTGAGTGAGCAGTTCTTC. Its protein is CASSYPGTSGRALSEQFF.